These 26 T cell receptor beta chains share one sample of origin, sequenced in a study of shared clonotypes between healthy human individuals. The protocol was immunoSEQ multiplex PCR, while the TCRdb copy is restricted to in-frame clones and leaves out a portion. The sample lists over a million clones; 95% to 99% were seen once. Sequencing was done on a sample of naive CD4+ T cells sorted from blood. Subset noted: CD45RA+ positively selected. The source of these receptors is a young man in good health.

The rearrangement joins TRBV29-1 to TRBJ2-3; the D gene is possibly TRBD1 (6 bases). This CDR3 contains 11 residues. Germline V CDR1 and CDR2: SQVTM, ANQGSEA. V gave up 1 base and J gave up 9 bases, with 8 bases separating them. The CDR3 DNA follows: TGCAGCGTTGAAGTAGACAGGACGCAGTATTTT. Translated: CSVEVDRTQYF.

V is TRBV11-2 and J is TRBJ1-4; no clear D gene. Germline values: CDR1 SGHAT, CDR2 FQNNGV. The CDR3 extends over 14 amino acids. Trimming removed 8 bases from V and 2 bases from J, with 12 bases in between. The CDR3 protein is CASRFPGTNEKLFF. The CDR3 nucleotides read TGTGCCAGCCGATTTCCGGGGACTAATGAAAAACTGTTTTTT.

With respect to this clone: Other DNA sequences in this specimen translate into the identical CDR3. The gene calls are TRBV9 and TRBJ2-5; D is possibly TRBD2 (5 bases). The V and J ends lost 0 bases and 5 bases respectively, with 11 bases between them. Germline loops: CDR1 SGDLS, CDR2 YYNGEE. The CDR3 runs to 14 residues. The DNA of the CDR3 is TGTGCCAGCAGCGTAGAAGGTCGGAGGGAGACCCAGTACTTC. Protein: CASSVEGRRETQYF.

The CDR3 coding sequence is TGTGCCAGCAGCGACACTGGACAGTTAGCCAAAAACATTCAGTACTTC. Residues: CASSDTGQLAKNIQYF. The chain has TRBV2 and TRBJ2-4, with a weak D call TRBD1 (6 bases). Looked up from germline, CDR1 is SNHLY and CDR2 is FYNNEI. The CDR3 runs 16 residues. V was trimmed by 6 bases and J by 0 bases, leaving 15 bases between them. The entire variable domain, with the rest obtained from reference TRBV2 and TRBJ2-4, is as follows: EPEVTQTPSHQVTQMGQEVILRCVPISNHLYFYWYRQILGQKVEFLVSFYNNEISEKSEIFDDQFSVERPDGSNFTLKIRSTKLEDSAMYFCASSDTGQLAKNIQYFGAGTRLSVL.

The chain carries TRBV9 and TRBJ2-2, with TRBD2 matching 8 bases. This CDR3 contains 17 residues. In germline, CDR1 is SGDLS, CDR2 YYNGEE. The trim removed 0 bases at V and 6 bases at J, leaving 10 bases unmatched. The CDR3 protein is CASSVVSEGLDPGELFF. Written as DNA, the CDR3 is TGTGCCAGCAGCGTAGTATCGGAGGGACTAGATCCCGGGGAGCTGTTTTTT.

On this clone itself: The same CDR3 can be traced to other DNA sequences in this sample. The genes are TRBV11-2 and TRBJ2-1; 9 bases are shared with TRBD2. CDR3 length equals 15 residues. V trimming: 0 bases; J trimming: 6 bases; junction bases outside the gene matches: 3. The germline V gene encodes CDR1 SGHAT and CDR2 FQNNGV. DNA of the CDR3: TGTGCCAGCAGCTTAGATCTAGCGGGGATCAATGAGCAGTTCTTC. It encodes CASSLDLAGINEQFF.

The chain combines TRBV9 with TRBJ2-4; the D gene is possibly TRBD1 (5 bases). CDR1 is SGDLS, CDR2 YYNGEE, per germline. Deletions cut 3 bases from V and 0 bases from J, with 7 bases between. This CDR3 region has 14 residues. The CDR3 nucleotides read TGTGCCAGCAGCGAGACAGTAGCCAAAAACATTCAGTACTTC. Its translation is CASSETVAKNIQYF.

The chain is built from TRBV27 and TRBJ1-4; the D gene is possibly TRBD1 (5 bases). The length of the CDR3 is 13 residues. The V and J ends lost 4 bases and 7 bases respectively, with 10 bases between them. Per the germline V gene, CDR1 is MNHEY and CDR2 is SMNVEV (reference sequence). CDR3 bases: TGTGCCAGCAGTTCGGGGCAGCTTGAAAAACTGTTTTTT. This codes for CASSSGQLEKLFF.

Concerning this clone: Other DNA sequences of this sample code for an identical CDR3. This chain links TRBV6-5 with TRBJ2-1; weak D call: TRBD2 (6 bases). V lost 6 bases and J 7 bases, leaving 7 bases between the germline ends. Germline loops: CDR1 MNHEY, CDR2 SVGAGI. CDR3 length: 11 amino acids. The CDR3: CASSRGNEQFF. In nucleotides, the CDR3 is TGTGCCAGCAGCCGGGGGAATGAGCAGTTCTTC.

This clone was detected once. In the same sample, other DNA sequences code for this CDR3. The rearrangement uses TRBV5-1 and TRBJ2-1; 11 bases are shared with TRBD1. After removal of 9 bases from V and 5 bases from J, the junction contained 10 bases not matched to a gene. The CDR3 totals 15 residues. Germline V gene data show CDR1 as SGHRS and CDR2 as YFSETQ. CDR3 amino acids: CATSAGTGGDNEQFF. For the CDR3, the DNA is TGCGCCACATCCGCCGGGACAGGGGGGGACAATGAGCAGTTCTTC.

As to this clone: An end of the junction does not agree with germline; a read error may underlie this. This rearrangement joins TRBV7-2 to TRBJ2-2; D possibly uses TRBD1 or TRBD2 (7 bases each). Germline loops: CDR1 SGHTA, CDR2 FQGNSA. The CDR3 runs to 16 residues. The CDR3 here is CAGSSQGPSGTGELFF. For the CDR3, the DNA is TGTGCCGGCAGCTCACAGGGGCCTAGCGGCACCGGGGAGCTGTTTTTT.

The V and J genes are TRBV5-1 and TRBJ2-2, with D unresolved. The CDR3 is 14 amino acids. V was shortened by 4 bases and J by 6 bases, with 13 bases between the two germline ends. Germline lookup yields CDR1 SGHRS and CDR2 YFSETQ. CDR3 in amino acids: CASSTDTWAGELFF. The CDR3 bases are TGCGCCAGCAGCACTGACACGTGGGCCGGGGAGCTGTTTTTT.

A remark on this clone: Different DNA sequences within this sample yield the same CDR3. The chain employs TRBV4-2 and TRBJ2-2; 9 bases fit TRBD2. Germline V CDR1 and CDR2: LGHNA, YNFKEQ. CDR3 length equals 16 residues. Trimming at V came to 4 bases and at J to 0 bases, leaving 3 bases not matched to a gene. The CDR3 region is CASSRLAGTNTGELFF. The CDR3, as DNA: TGTGCCAGCAGCCGCCTAGCGGGGACGAACACCGGGGAGCTGTTTTTT.

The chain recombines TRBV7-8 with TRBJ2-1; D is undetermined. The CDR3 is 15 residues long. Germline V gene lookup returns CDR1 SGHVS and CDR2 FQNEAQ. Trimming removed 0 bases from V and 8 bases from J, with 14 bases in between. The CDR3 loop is CASSLAGPRWDEQFF. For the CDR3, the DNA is TGTGCCAGCAGCTTAGCGGGCCCCAGGTGGGATGAGCAGTTCTTC.

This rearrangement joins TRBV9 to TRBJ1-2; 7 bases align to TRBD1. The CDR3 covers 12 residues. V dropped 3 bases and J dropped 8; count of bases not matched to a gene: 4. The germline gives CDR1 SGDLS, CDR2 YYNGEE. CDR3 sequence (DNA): TGTGCCAGCAGCGCGAGACAGGGAGGCTACACCTTC. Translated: CASSARQGGYTF.

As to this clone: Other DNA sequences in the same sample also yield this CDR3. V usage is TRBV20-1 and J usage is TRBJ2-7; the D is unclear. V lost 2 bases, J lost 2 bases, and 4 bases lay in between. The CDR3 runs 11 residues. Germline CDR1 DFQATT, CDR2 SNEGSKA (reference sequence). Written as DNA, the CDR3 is TGCAGTGCTAGACTACCCTACGAGCAGTACTTC. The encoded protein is CSARLPYEQYF.

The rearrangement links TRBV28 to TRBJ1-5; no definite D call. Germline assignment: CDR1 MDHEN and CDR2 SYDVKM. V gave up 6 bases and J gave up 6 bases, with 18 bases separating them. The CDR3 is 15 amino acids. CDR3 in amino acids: CASRRRGVGVQPQHF. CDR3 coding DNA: TGTGCCAGCAGGCGGCGGGGAGTCGGGGTTCAGCCCCAGCATTTT.

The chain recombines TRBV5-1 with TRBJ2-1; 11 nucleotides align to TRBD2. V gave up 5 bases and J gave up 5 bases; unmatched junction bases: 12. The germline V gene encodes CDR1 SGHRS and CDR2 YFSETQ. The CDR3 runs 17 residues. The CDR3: CASRGTSGSSGNNEQFF. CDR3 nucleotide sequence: TGCGCCAGCAGGGGCACTAGCGGGAGTTCCGGAAACAATGAGCAGTTCTTC. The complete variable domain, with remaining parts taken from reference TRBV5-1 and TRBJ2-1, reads KAGVTQTPRYLIKTRGQQVTLSCSPISGHRSVSWYQQTPGQGLQFLFEYFSETQRNKGNFPGRFSGRQFSNSRSEMNVSTLELGDSALYLCASRGTSGSSGNNEQFFGPGTRLTVL.

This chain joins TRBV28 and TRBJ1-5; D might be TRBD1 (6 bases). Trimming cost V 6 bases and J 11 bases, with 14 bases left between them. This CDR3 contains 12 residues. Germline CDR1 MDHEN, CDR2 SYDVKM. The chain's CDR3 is CASSRGIGAQHF. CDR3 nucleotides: TGTGCCAGCAGCAGGGGAATTGGAGCCCAGCATTTT.

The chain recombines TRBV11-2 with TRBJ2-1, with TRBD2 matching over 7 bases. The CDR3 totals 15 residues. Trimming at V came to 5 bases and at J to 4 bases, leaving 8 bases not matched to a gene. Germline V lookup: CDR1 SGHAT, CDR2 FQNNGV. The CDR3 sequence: CASSPAGTTYNEQFF. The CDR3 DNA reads TGTGCCAGCAGCCCCGCCGGGACTACGTACAATGAGCAGTTCTTC.

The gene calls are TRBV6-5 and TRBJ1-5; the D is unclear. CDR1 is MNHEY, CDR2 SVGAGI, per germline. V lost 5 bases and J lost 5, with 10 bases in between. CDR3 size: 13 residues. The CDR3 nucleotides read TGTGCCAGCAGTACATACAGCTATCAGCCCCAGCATTTT. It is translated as CASSTYSYQPQHF.

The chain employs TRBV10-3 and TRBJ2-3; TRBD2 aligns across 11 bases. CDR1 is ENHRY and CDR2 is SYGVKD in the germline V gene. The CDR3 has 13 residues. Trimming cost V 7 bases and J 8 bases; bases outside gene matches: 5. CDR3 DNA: TGTGCCATCACTGATAGCGGGAGGGGTACGCAGTATTTT. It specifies CAITDSGRGTQYF.

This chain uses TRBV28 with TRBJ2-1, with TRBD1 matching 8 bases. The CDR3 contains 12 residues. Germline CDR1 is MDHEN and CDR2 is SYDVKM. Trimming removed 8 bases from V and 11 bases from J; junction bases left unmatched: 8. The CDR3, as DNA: TGTGCCAGCGAGGGGCAGGGGGCGAAGCAGTTCTTC. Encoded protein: CASEGQGAKQFF. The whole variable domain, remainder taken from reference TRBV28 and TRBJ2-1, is DVKVTQSSRYLVKRTGEKVFLECVQDMDHENMFWYRQDPGLGLRLIYFSYDVKMKEKGDIPEGYSVSREKKERFSLILESASTNQTSMYLCASEGQGAKQFFGPGTRLTVL.

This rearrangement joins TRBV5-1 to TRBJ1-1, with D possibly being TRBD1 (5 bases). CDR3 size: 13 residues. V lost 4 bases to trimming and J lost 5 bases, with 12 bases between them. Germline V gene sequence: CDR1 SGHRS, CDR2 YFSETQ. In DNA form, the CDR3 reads TGCGCCAGCAGCACCTTTGGGGGAACTGAAGCTTTCTTT. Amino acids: CASSTFGGTEAFF.

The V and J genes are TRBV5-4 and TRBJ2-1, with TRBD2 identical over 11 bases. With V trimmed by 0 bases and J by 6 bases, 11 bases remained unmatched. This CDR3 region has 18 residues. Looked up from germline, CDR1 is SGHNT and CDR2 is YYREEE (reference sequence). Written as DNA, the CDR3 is TGTGCCAGCAGCTTGGGGCTTCCGGGACTAGCGGCACTCAATGAGCAGTTCTTC. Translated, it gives CASSLGLPGLAALNEQFF.

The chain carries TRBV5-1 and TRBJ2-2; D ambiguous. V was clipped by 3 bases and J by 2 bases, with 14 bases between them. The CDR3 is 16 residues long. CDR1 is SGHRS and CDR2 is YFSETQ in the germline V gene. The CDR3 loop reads CASSSLIQPNTGELFF. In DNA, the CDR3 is TGCGCCAGCAGCTCTCTGATCCAGCCCAACACCGGGGAGCTGTTTTTT.